These 24 T cell receptor beta chains originate from one sample sequenced in a study of T cells in Graves' hyperthyroidism and ophthalmopathy (dated by TCRdb to between 2018 and 2021). Preparation of the library involved multiplex PCR. Reads for this sample came from an Illumina HiSeq 2000. TCR beta CDR3 regions were amplified from RNA transcripts. The first round of RT-PCR for the TCR CDR3 was performed with the HTBI primer set and the Qiagen OneStep RT-PCR kit. The public reads were reprocessed in TCRdb via fastp at Q25 and MiXCR, keeping in-frame beta chains. Identical CDR3 protein sequences are pooled into one entry, listed with their most common genes and DNA. The sample table shows about 640,000 distinct CDR3 sequences, and roughly 20% are seen once. 30% to 40% of the sample lies in the top ten. Sequenced sample: blood. These receptors were obtained from a young man with Graves' ophthalmopathy.

This clonotype has ten or more counts. The chain carries TRBV7-8 and TRBJ1-5; possibly TRBD1 for D (5 bases). The CDR3 length is 14 residues. Trimming stripped 7 bases from V and 2 bases from J, with 12 bases between. Germline CDR1 and CDR2: SGHVS and FQNEAQ. CDR3 sequence: CASTLGTGNQPQHF. CDR3 DNA sequence: TGTGCCAGCACCCTCGGGACGGGCAATCAGCCCCAGCATTTT.

The chain employs TRBV5-5 and TRBJ2-1; D gene uncertain. V was pared by 6 bases and J by 8 bases, with 24 bases between. This CDR3 is built from 16 residues. From germline, CDR1 is SGHKS and CDR2 YYEKEE (reference sequence). CDR3 residues: CASNSIALSVLDEQFF. The CDR3 DNA reads as TGTGCCAGCAACTCGATAGCCCTTTCGGTTCTCGATGAGCAGTTCTTC.

J is TRBJ1-1 and V is TRBV11-2; D not certain. The germline V gene encodes CDR1 SGHAT and CDR2 FQNNGV. The CDR3 totals 12 residues. Between the trimmed V and J ends, which lost 7 bases and 1 base, there was a span of 7 bases. For the CDR3, the DNA is TGTGCCAGCATGATTGGGAACACTGAAGCTTTCTTT. Protein sequence: CASMIGNTEAFF.

The gene calls are TRBV6-5 and TRBJ2-1; a possible D gene is TRBD2 (6 bases). The DNA matches TRBJ2-7 better at its end, which makes the J call doubtful. CDR1 is MNHEY, CDR2 SVGAGI, per germline. The CDR3 loop spans 17 amino acids. CDR3 sequence (DNA): TGTGCCAGCAGTTACGGGGCTACCGGGAGAGGATACAATGAGCAGTACTTC. Translation: CASSYGATGRGYNEQYF.

This clonotype was seen many times. This chain links TRBV7-8 with TRBJ2-1; TRBD2 is a possible D gene (7 bases). Germline lookup yields CDR1 SGHVS and CDR2 FQNEAQ. V lost 2 bases and J lost 7, with 27 bases in between. This CDR3 has 19 residues. As DNA, the CDR3 is TGTGCCAGCAGCTTAAGGTCAGGGGTGGGCGGGAGACTAGATAATGAGCAGTTCTTC. This sequence encodes CASSLRSGVGGRLDNEQFF.

The sample holds many counts of this clonotype. The chain uses TRBV12-3 or TRBV12-4 and TRBJ2-3; D remains unclear. The V end lost 5 bases, the J end lost 2 bases, and 14 bases lay between the germline ends. The CDR3 length is 15 residues. CDR3 region: CASSPPLTDTDTQYF. For the CDR3, the DNA is TGTGCCAGCAGTCCCCCCCTGACGGACACAGATACGCAGTATTTT.

Comment on this clonotype: Because the CDR3 is missing its conserved closing phenylalanine or tryptophan, this is likely a read error. This sequence joins TRBV5-1 and TRBJ1-3, with 9 bases matching TRBD1. CDR1 and CDR2 from the germline V gene are SGHRS and YFSETQ. Trimming cost V 3 bases and J 0 bases; bases outside gene matches: 7. The CDR3 is 17 amino acids. CDR3 nucleotides: TGCGCCAGCAGCTCCCAGGGACAGGGAGGCTCTGGAAACACCATATATTCT. Translating gives CASSSQGQGGSGNTIYS.

This clonotype was detected a few times. The CDR3, as DNA: TGCGCCAGCAGCCTTCGGACAGGCTGGAACACCGGGGAGCTGTTTTTT. Encoded protein: CASSLRTGWNTGELFF. The chain joins TRBV4-3 to TRBJ2-2; 7 nucleotides align to TRBD1. This CDR3 contains 16 residues. Germline loops: CDR1 LGHNA, CDR2 YSLEER. The V and J ends lost 4 bases and 1 base, in that order; junction bases with no gene match: 6.

This clonotype was seen ten or more times. The chain joins TRBV6-1 to TRBJ2-7; 7 bases match TRBD1. Germline loops: CDR1 MNHNS, CDR2 SASEGT. Unmatched junction bases numbered 6, after V lost 5 bases and J lost 5 bases. This CDR3 is built from 13 residues. CDR3: CASSPGTDHEQYF. In DNA, the CDR3 is TGTGCCAGCAGTCCCGGGACAGATCACGAGCAGTACTTC.

This clonotype was seen more than once but under ten times. The chain has TRBV13 and TRBJ2-1, with 14 bases lining up with TRBD2. Germline values: CDR1 PRHDT, CDR2 FYEKMQ (reference sequence). With V trimmed by 8 bases and J by 7 bases, 13 bases remained unmatched. CDR3 length: 17 amino acids. This CDR3 is CASRTGGLAGVRNEQFF. The CDR3 DNA sequence: TGTGCCAGCCGGACAGGGGGACTAGCGGGAGTTCGGAATGAGCAGTTCTTC.

The chain is built from TRBV10-3 and TRBJ1-1; the D gene is possibly TRBD1 (5 bases). CDR3 length equals 15 residues. V lost 3 bases to trimming and J lost 0 bases, with 11 bases between them. The germline gives CDR1 ENHRY, CDR2 SYGVKD. The CDR3 sequence is CAISDPGTVNTEAFF. The CDR3, as DNA: TGTGCCATCAGTGACCCCGGGACGGTGAACACTGAAGCTTTCTTT.

Notes on this clonotype: The junction shows a germline mismatch at one end, possibly a read error. The chain has TRBV4-1 and TRBJ1-5, with 9 bases that match TRBD1. The length of the CDR3 is 14 residues. Germline V gene data show CDR1 as MGHRA and CDR2 as YSYEKL. The CDR3 DNA reads as TGCGCCAGCAGCTCCCGGACAGGGGATCAGCCTCAGCATTTT. It specifies CASSSRTGDQPQHF.

V is TRBV12-3 or TRBV12-4 and J is TRBJ2-7; possible D gene TRBD1, 6 bases. V was cut by 4 bases and J by 10 bases, with 14 bases left in between. This CDR3 is 12 amino acids long. CDR3 coding DNA: TGTGCCAGCAGTTCAGGGGCTACGATACAGTACTTC. Its protein product is CASSSGATIQYF.

This clonotype was found a few times. Relative to the germline gene, one junction end is altered; a read error may explain this. The CDR3, as DNA: TGTGTCAGCAGCTTAAGTAGGGAGTGGTACGAGCAGTACTTC. Its protein is CVSSLSREWYEQYF. The V call is TRBV7-9, the J call TRBJ2-7; D may be TRBD2 (5 bases). The germline V gene has CDR1 SEHNR and CDR2 FQNEAQ (reference sequence). The CDR3 extends over 14 amino acids.

This clonotype showed up many times. The CDR3 here is CSARGGSTGELFF. The CDR3 DNA sequence: TGCAGTGCTAGAGGCGGGAGTACCGGGGAGCTGTTTTTT. The rearrangement uses TRBV20-1 and TRBJ2-2; 7 bases fit TRBD2. Germline CDR1 reads DFQATT; CDR2 reads SNEGSKA (reference sequence). Trimming cost V 1 base and J 5 bases; bases outside gene matches: 1. The CDR3 has 13 amino acids.

This clonotype appeared many times. V is TRBV5-1 and J is TRBJ2-7; D unresolved. Germline CDR1 reads SGHRS; CDR2 reads YFSETQ. The CDR3 contains 15 residues. Trimming cost V 4 bases and J 0 bases, with 14 bases left between them. The chain's CDR3 is CASSPASVSSYEQYF. The CDR3 DNA is TGCGCCAGCAGCCCCGCTTCGGTAAGCTCCTACGAGCAGTACTTC.

This clonotype occurred a few times. V is TRBV28 and J is TRBJ1-5, with unresolved D. The V gene's germline CDR1 is MDHEN and CDR2 SYDVKM. The CDR3 is made up of 13 amino acids. Trimming took 3 bases from V and 7 from J, leaving 10 bases between them. The CDR3 DNA is TGTGCCAGCAGTTTTATAGAGGACCAGCCCCAGCATTTT. This translates into CASSFIEDQPQHF.

This clonotype has more than one count but fewer than ten. The J gene is TRBJ1-5, the V gene TRBV12-3 or TRBV12-4, with D hard to call. This CDR3 comprises 12 residues. With 7 bases removed from V and 6 bases from J, the gap between germline ends came to 10 bases. This chain's CDR3 is CASNGRGQPQHF. As DNA, the CDR3 is TGTGCCAGCAATGGTCGAGGTCAGCCCCAGCATTTT.

A few counts support this clonotype. The chain employs TRBV30 and TRBJ1-2; D is possibly TRBD1 (5 bases). Germline-derived CDR1 and CDR2 are GTSNPN and SVGIG (reference sequence). This CDR3 region has 14 residues. The V and J ends lost 0 bases and 8 bases respectively, with 16 bases between them. CDR3 protein: CAWSVAWQGRGYTF. Written as DNA, the CDR3 is TGTGCCTGGAGTGTAGCTTGGCAGGGACGCGGCTACACCTTC.

This clonotype was seen a few times. At one boundary the junction diverges from the germline segment, which might be a read error. This sequence joins TRBV7-7 and TRBJ2-7; either TRBD1 or TRBD2 may supply D (5 bases each). CDR3 size: 15 residues. Germline V gives CDR1 SSHAT, CDR2 FNYEAQ (reference sequence). The CDR3 reads CASSPRGAVTDEQYF. CDR3 bases: TGTGCTAGCAGCCCTAGGGGAGCGGTTACCGACGAGCAGTACTTC.

This clonotype was seen at least ten times. CDR3 bases: TGTGCCAGCCAAAAACCCGAGACGCTGAACACTGAAGCTTTCTTT. Its protein is CASQKPETLNTEAFF. The V and J genes are TRBV28 and TRBJ1-1, with D hard to call. Trimming stripped 8 bases from V and 0 bases from J, with 16 bases between. Germline V gene lookup returns CDR1 MDHEN and CDR2 SYDVKM. The CDR3 runs 15 residues.

At least ten counts were recorded for this clonotype. The genes are TRBV28 and TRBJ2-1; the match to TRBD2 covers 8 bases. The CDR3 has 14 residues. The J segment lost 7 bases and the V segment lost 3 bases, leaving 5 bases of the junction unmatched. The germline V gene encodes CDR1 MDHEN and CDR2 SYDVKM. This CDR3 is CASSLPSGRNEQFF. The CDR3 DNA reads as TGTGCCAGCAGTTTGCCTAGCGGGCGGAATGAGCAGTTCTTC.

V and J are TRBV6-5 and TRBJ2-1; 11 nucleotides agree with TRBD2. Germline V gene sequence: CDR1 MNHEY, CDR2 SVGAGI. This CDR3 has 17 amino acids. Germline trimming cut 2 bases from V and 5 bases from J; bases unmatched to any gene: 8. The CDR3 here is CASSYGSGRVFHNEQFF. CDR3 nucleotide sequence: TGTGCCAGCAGTTACGGTAGCGGGAGGGTTTTTCACAATGAGCAGTTCTTC.

The chain joins TRBV12-3 or TRBV12-4 to TRBJ2-2, with D possibly being TRBD2 (6 bases). This CDR3 has 14 amino acids. Trimming shortened V by 6 bases and J by 7 bases, and 15 bases separated the two germline ends. Here the CDR3 reads CASRPWNGGGELFF. As DNA, the CDR3 is TGTGCCAGCAGGCCCTGGAACGGGGGCGGGGAGCTGTTTTTT.